These 3 T cell receptor beta chains were all obtained from the same sample, sequenced in a study of blood T cell repertoires in COVID-19. Clones were read by immunoSEQ multiplex PCR, and TCRdb kept only the in-frame ones, dropping some. The sample comprises a few hundred thousand clones, 70% to 90% of which are singletons, and about 10% rests with the top ten. Sample: PBMCs or T cells enriched from blood (not recorded which). All receptors come from a woman under 30 who had recovered from COVID-19.

The rearrangement links TRBV30 to TRBJ1-4, with D unresolved. Trimming took 2 bases from V and 2 from J, leaving 9 bases between them. This CDR3 is 14 amino acids long. The germline CDR1 and CDR2 sequences are GTSNPN and SVGIG (reference sequence). CDR3 loop: CAWSRKQTNEKLFF. The DNA of the CDR3 is TGTGCCTGGAGTAGGAAACAGACTAATGAAAAACTGTTTTTT.

CDR3 residues: CATTPDREGQETQYF. The CDR3 bases are TGTGCCACTACGCCAGACCGGGAGGGGCAAGAGACCCAGTACTTC. The chain has TRBV28 and TRBJ2-5; 8 nucleotides align to TRBD2. With 10 bases clipped from V and 2 bases from J, the junction kept 12 bases outside the gene matches. The CDR3 loop spans 15 amino acids. CDR1 and CDR2 (germline): MDHEN, SYDVKM.

The chain uses TRBV7-9 and TRBJ2-7, with 7 bases matching TRBD1. V lost 4 bases, J lost 6 bases, and 12 bases stayed unmatched. Germline V gene data show CDR1 as SEHNR and CDR2 as FQNEAQ (reference sequence). The CDR3 consists of 15 residues. CDR3 protein: CASSSQTGIASEQYF. The CDR3 bases are TGTGCCAGCAGCTCCCAGACAGGGATCGCCTCCGAGCAGTACTTC.